This T cell receptor beta chain is drawn from a study of cytomegalovirus exposure and HLA in healthy donors. Background on the study: HLA-typed donors were the source of tens of millions of unique TCRs, which an early data release held.

The primer mix had 60 Vbeta and 13 Jbeta primers. As handled by the study authors: Unique TCR beta chains totaled 65 million to 95 million in a later count, with about 11 million of them shared. This table comes from immunoSEQ multiplex PCR, and its TCRdb copy is limited to in-frame clones, with some not included. D and trimming were read from the DNA, whereas the V and J calls and clone size are those reported in that table. Among about 160,000 clones, roughly four fifths were seen once, and the ten largest hold almost 3%. As concerns this clone: The target antigen is unknown.

Study-wide results and caveats: Immune exposure information available was restricted to CMV serostatus. An analysis done earlier found most TCR beta V segments productive about 87% or about 30% of the time.

Sequencing was done on a sample of PBMCs. This clonotype was sampled from a woman in her 50s in good health and CMV-seropositive.

The CDR3 bases are TGTGCCAGCAGCTTAGGATCCGGGGGGGCACAAGGCATTCAGTACTTC. Translation gives CASSLGSGGAQGIQYF. This chain links TRBV11-1 with TRBJ2-4; 8 nucleotides align to TRBD2. The V gene end was trimmed by 1 base and the J gene end by 9 bases; junction bases not matched to a gene: 11. The CDR3 consists of 16 residues. The germline V gene has CDR1 SGHAT and CDR2 FQDESV (reference sequence).